Each of the 2 T cell receptor beta chains below was sequenced from the same sample in a study of blood T cell repertoires in COVID-19. TCRdb's table, derived via immunoSEQ multiplex PCR, lists solely in-frame clones and lacks some. The table records approximately 69,000 clones, over 75% of them present only once. The sequencing input was peripheral blood. The receptor source for this set is a man aged 50-59 years with acute or convalescent COVID-19.

V usage is TRBV5-6 and J usage is TRBJ1-2, with D perhaps TRBD1 (6 bases). The CDR3 is 17 residues long. Germline CDR1 and CDR2: SGHDT and YYEEEE. V shed 3 bases and J shed 2 bases, with 20 bases lying between them. The chain's CDR3 is CASSSNRVPLSNYGYTF. The DNA for the CDR3 is TGTGCCAGCAGCTCAAACAGGGTACCCCTTTCCAACTATGGCTACACCTTC.

The V call is TRBV29-1, the J call TRBJ2-7; 11 nucleotides align to TRBD1. Unmatched junction bases numbered 4, after V lost 4 bases and J lost 2 bases. This CDR3 is built from 14 residues. The germline V gene has CDR1 SQVTM and CDR2 ANQGSEA. CDR3 coding DNA: TGCAGCGTTGCGGGGGACAGGGGGGCCTACGAGCAGTACTTC. This translates into CSVAGDRGAYEQYF.